This is a list of T cell receptor beta chains from one sample in a study of blood T cells in healthy people across ages. In TCRdb, the 5' RACE reads were re-called with MiXCR into one record per CDR3 protein. Of about 640,000 distinct CDR3 sequences in the sample, approximately 59% were seen once. Sequencing was carried out using blood. These receptors came from a man aged 55 to 70 in good health. CDR3s include the opening cysteine and the closing phenylalanine or tryptophan. The order of the fields is D gene, V gene, J gene, clone size, CDR3 protein, CDR3 DNA. D genes are given only for firm matches. A clone size is listed for some rows: how often the clone was seen (once, few, many), or a class if it is expanded.

D: NA
V: TRBV18
J: TRBJ1-4
size: NA
CDR3: CASSPPGTTNEKLFF
DNA: TGTGCCAGCTCACCACCCGGGACAACTAATGAAAAACTGTTTTTT

D: TRBD1
V: TRBV11-2
J: TRBJ1-3
size: NA
CDR3: CASSLTGLPGNTIYF
DNA: TGTGCCAGCAGCTTGACAGGGCTGCCTGGAAACACCATATATTTT

D: NA
V: TRBV13
J: TRBJ1-2
size: NA
CDR3: CASSLLVGRALYGYTF
DNA: TGTGCCAGCAGCTTGTTAGTAGGCAGGGCCCTCTATGGCTACACCTTC

D: NA
V: TRBV7-9
J: TRBJ2-3
size: NA
CDR3: CASSIRQATDTQYF
DNA: TGTGCCAGCAGCATACGACAGGCGACAGATACGCAGTATTTT

D: NA
V: TRBV12-3/TRBV12-4
J: TRBJ1-2
size: few
CDR3: CASSLVVNYGYTF
DNA: TGTGCCAGCAGTTTAGTGGTTAACTATGGCTACACCTTC

D: TRBD1
V: TRBV7-9
J: TRBJ1-1
size: NA
CDR3: CASSLLNRGSTEAFF
DNA: TGTGCCAGCAGCTTATTAAACAGGGGGAGCACTGAAGCTTTCTTT

D: NA
V: TRBV29-1
J: TRBJ2-3
size: NA
CDR3: CSVGFGSSDTQYF
DNA: TGCAGCGTTGGGTTTGGCAGCTCAGATACGCAGTATTTT

D: NA
V: TRBV5-6
J: TRBJ2-5
size: NA
CDR3: CASSLPGVKETQYF
DNA: TGTGCCAGCAGCTTACCGGGAGTCAAAGAGACCCAGTACTTC

D: NA
V: TRBV7-2
J: TRBJ1-1
size: NA
CDR3: CASSVGMDTEAFF
DNA: TGTGCCAGCAGCGTAGGTATGGACACTGAAGCTTTCTTT

D: TRBD2
V: TRBV11-2
J: TRBJ2-1
size: few
CDR3: CASSLIAGGLMNEQFF
DNA: TGTGCCAGCAGCTTGATAGCGGGGGGCCTAATGAATGAGCAGTTCTTC

D: TRBD2
V: TRBV6-2/TRBV6-3
J: TRBJ2-7
size: many
CDR3: CASSFTGTSLYEQYF
DNA: TGTGCCAGCAGTTTCACCGGGACTAGTCTCTACGAGCAGTACTTC

D: NA
V: TRBV15
J: TRBJ2-6
size: few
CDR3: CATSRDMAGANVLTF
DNA: TGTGCCACCAGCAGAGATATGGCTGGGGCCAACGTCCTGACTTTC

D: TRBD2
V: TRBV2
J: TRBJ2-7
size: NA
CDR3: CASSEFAGGLDEQYF
DNA: TGTGCCAGCAGTGAATTTGCGGGGGGGCTCGACGAGCAGTACTTC

D: TRBD1
V: TRBV5-1
J: TRBJ2-4
size: few
CDR3: CASSLTGGNIQYF
DNA: TGCGCCAGCAGCTTGACAGGGGGAAACATTCAGTACTTC

D: NA
V: TRBV20-1
J: TRBJ1-2
size: NA
CDR3: CSASRQGNGYTF
DNA: TGCAGTGCTAGTAGGCAGGGAAATGGCTACACCTTC

D: NA
V: TRBV20-1
J: TRBJ1-5
size: NA
CDR3: CSAKKAGHPQPQHF
DNA: TGCAGTGCTAAAAAAGCAGGGCATCCCCAGCCCCAGCATTTT

D: NA
V: TRBV12-3/TRBV12-4
J: TRBJ1-5
size: few
CDR3: CASSFWGQPQHF
DNA: TGTGCCAGCAGTTTTTGGGGTCAGCCCCAGCATTTT